This T cell receptor beta chain was retrieved from a study of T cell responses to AZD1222 COVID-19 vaccine. Sequencing used immunoSEQ multiplex PCR; TCRdb keeps in-frame clones, though not all of them. This sample carries over 70,000 clones, approximately 80% of them seen once, and the ten largest clones take roughly 28%. Trimming cost V 3 bases and J 5 bases; bases outside gene matches: 6. Germline V CDR1 and CDR2: MNHNS, SASEGT. The CDR3 sequence is 15 residues long. The specimen comprised peripheral blood, sampled 28 days after the second dose of the MenACWY control vaccine. The V and J genes are TRBV6-1 and TRBJ1-5, with 8 bases matching TRBD1. The origin of this receptor is an adult who received the MenACWY meningococcal vaccine as a control. In DNA, the CDR3 is TGTGCCAGCAGTGACGACGGGACAGGATATCAGCCCCAGCATTTT. Its protein product is CASSDDGTGYQPQHF.